The rows below give T cell receptor beta chains drawn from one sample of a study of blood T cells in healthy people across ages. TCRdb reprocessed the 5' RACE reads via MiXCR and lists one record per CDR3 protein. Of about 1.6 million distinct CDR3 sequences in the sample, around 35% were seen once. The sequenced material came from blood. The source is a woman aged 25-40 years in good health. Both conserved end residues are part of each CDR3. A D gene is named only where the DNA matches it firmly. Size is omitted from some rows. Given values are once, few, many or a class for expanded clones.

d_call: -
v_call: TRBV20-1
j_call: TRBJ2-7
clone_size: -
cdr3_nt: TGCAGTGCTAGAGATCTTCGAGGGGAATACGAGCAGTACTTC
cdr3_aa: CSARDLRGEYEQYF

d_call: TRBD2
v_call: TRBV10-3
j_call: TRBJ2-5
clone_size: -
cdr3_nt: TGTGCCATCAGTGATTTAAGCGGGAGGGCCGGAATCCCTGAGACCCAGTACTTC
cdr3_aa: CAISDLSGRAGIPETQYF

d_call: -
v_call: TRBV7-6
j_call: TRBJ1-1
clone_size: -
cdr3_nt: TGTGCCAGCAGCTTAAGTCAGCGAATGAACACTGAAGCTTTCTTT
cdr3_aa: CASSLSQRMNTEAFF

d_call: TRBD1
v_call: TRBV7-9
j_call: TRBJ2-5
clone_size: -
cdr3_nt: TGTGCCAGCAGCGCGACAGGGGGCTTTACATGGTACTTC
cdr3_aa: CASSATGGFTWYF

d_call: TRBD2
v_call: TRBV20-1
j_call: TRBJ2-1
clone_size: -
cdr3_nt: TGCAGTGCTACCGGGAGGTTCGCCTCCTACAATGAGCAGTTCTTC
cdr3_aa: CSATGRFASYNEQFF

d_call: TRBD1
v_call: TRBV12-3/TRBV12-4
j_call: TRBJ2-7
clone_size: many
cdr3_nt: TGTGCCAGCAGTGGCGGGAACAGGGGGCCCTACGAGCAGTACTTC
cdr3_aa: CASSGGNRGPYEQYF

d_call: -
v_call: TRBV18
j_call: TRBJ1-2
clone_size: -
cdr3_nt: TGTGCCAGCTCGCCAGAGATTAGTGGAGAGTATGGCTACACCTTC
cdr3_aa: CASSPEISGEYGYTF

d_call: -
v_call: TRBV3-1
j_call: TRBJ2-7
clone_size: -
cdr3_nt: TGTGCCAGCAGCCTGGGGGGAGTCGGAGAGCGGTACTTC
cdr3_aa: CASSLGGVGERYF

d_call: -
v_call: TRBV6-1
j_call: TRBJ2-1
clone_size: few
cdr3_nt: TGTGCCAGCAGTGAATTGTTCAGGGCGATCAATGAGCAGTTCTTC
cdr3_aa: CASSELFRAINEQFF

d_call: TRBD2
v_call: TRBV10-3
j_call: TRBJ2-7
clone_size: many
cdr3_nt: TGTGCCATCAGAGCTAAGACTAGCGGGGATAACGAGCAGTACTTC
cdr3_aa: CAIRAKTSGDNEQYF

d_call: -
v_call: TRBV20-1
j_call: TRBJ2-3
clone_size: few
cdr3_nt: TGCAGTGCTAGAGATTACGGTACCCCCACAGATACGCAGTATTTT
cdr3_aa: CSARDYGTPTDTQYF

d_call: -
v_call: TRBV4-1
j_call: TRBJ2-3
clone_size: -
cdr3_nt: TGCGCCAGCAGCCAAGAGACGGAGGGGCCGGGGACAGATACGCAGTATTTT
cdr3_aa: CASSQETEGPGTDTQYF

d_call: TRBD2
v_call: TRBV24-1
j_call: TRBJ2-5
clone_size: -
cdr3_nt: TGTGCCACCAGTGATTTGGGCGGGGGGTTTGAGACCCAGTACTTC
cdr3_aa: CATSDLGGGFETQYF

d_call: TRBD2
v_call: TRBV5-8
j_call: TRBJ2-1
clone_size: -
cdr3_nt: TGTGCCAGCAGCTCGGGACTAGCGCACAGCGATGAGCAGTTCTTC
cdr3_aa: CASSSGLAHSDEQFF

d_call: -
v_call: TRBV20-1
j_call: TRBJ1-1
clone_size: few
cdr3_nt: TGCAGTGCTAGACCCCCGGCCCGGACTGAAGCTTTCTTT
cdr3_aa: CSARPPARTEAFF

d_call: -
v_call: TRBV20-1
j_call: TRBJ1-3
clone_size: -
cdr3_nt: TGCAGTGCTAGAGATTTCCAGGACGCGTTCGGAAACACCATATATTTT
cdr3_aa: CSARDFQDAFGNTIYF

d_call: -
v_call: TRBV2
j_call: TRBJ2-1
clone_size: -
cdr3_nt: TGTGCCAGCAGGGATTCAGGGGTTGCCTACAATGAGCAGTTCTTC
cdr3_aa: CASRDSGVAYNEQFF

d_call: -
v_call: TRBV7-2
j_call: TRBJ2-7
clone_size: -
cdr3_nt: TGTGCCAGCAGCTTCTCCCGGAATCCAAGCTACGAGCAGTACTTC
cdr3_aa: CASSFSRNPSYEQYF

d_call: -
v_call: TRBV4-1
j_call: TRBJ1-1
clone_size: few
cdr3_nt: TGCGCCAGCAGCCAAGTGGGGGGGGCTGGTGAAGCTTTCTTT
cdr3_aa: CASSQVGGAGEAFF

d_call: -
v_call: TRBV2
j_call: TRBJ1-2
clone_size: -
cdr3_nt: TGTGCCAGCAGTGAGGGTCAAGTTGGCTACACCTTC
cdr3_aa: CASSEGQVGYTF

d_call: -
v_call: TRBV7-8
j_call: TRBJ2-7
clone_size: -
cdr3_nt: TGTGCCAGCAGCTTAAGGGGGAGACAGGTCTACGAGCAGTACTTC
cdr3_aa: CASSLRGRQVYEQYF

d_call: -
v_call: TRBV16
j_call: TRBJ1-2
clone_size: -
cdr3_nt: TGTGCCAGCAGCCAATCATTCCGGGACGGCATGTCTATCACCTTC
cdr3_aa: CASSQSFRDGMSITF

d_call: TRBD1
v_call: TRBV5-1
j_call: TRBJ1-6
clone_size: -
cdr3_nt: TGCGCCAGCAAGACTGTCCCGGGACAGGGAAATTCACCCCTCCACTTT
cdr3_aa: CASKTVPGQGNSPLHF

d_call: TRBD1
v_call: TRBV14
j_call: TRBJ2-1
clone_size: -
cdr3_nt: TGTGCCAGCAGCCAAGAGCGGACAGGGGTAGATGAGCAGTTCTTC
cdr3_aa: CASSQERTGVDEQFF

d_call: -
v_call: TRBV12-3/TRBV12-4
j_call: TRBJ1-2
clone_size: -
cdr3_nt: TGTGCCAGCAGCCCTAGGAACGGCCTCAATAGCTACACCTTC
cdr3_aa: CASSPRNGLNSYTF

d_call: TRBD2
v_call: TRBV10-1
j_call: TRBJ2-3
clone_size: -
cdr3_nt: TGCGCCAGCAGTGAGTCGAAGCTTGGGGGGGGAGATACGCAGTATTTT
cdr3_aa: CASSESKLGGGDTQYF

d_call: TRBD1
v_call: TRBV4-1
j_call: TRBJ1-2
clone_size: few
cdr3_nt: TGCGCCAGCAGCCAAGCCTGGGACAGGGGAGGAGGTGGCTACACCTTC
cdr3_aa: CASSQAWDRGGGGYTF

d_call: TRBD2
v_call: TRBV7-9
j_call: TRBJ2-5
clone_size: few
cdr3_nt: TGTGCCAGCAGGCCGGGGCGGGAGTACCAAGAGACCCAGTACTTC
cdr3_aa: CASRPGREYQETQYF

d_call: TRBD1
v_call: TRBV9
j_call: TRBJ1-2
clone_size: -
cdr3_nt: TGTGCCAGCGGCCTAGGGGGCTACTATGGCTACACCTTC
cdr3_aa: CASGLGGYYGYTF

d_call: -
v_call: TRBV12-3/TRBV12-4
j_call: TRBJ2-7
clone_size: -
cdr3_nt: TGTGCCGGCAGACCACAGGGTTCCAGTTCCTACGAGCAGTACTTC
cdr3_aa: CAGRPQGSSSYEQYF

d_call: -
v_call: TRBV20-1
j_call: TRBJ1-2
clone_size: -
cdr3_nt: TGCAGTGCTAGAGAAACTATTGACTATGGCTACACCTTC
cdr3_aa: CSARETIDYGYTF

d_call: -
v_call: TRBV11-1
j_call: TRBJ2-7
clone_size: -
cdr3_nt: TGTGCCAGCAGCCTTGGACCGTTGTCTCGCGAGCAGTACTTC
cdr3_aa: CASSLGPLSREQYF

d_call: -
v_call: TRBV5-1
j_call: TRBJ2-1
clone_size: few
cdr3_nt: TGCGCCAGCGGGGGGGCGGACTACAATGAGCAGTTCTTC
cdr3_aa: CASGGADYNEQFF

d_call: -
v_call: TRBV28
j_call: TRBJ1-1
clone_size: once
cdr3_nt: TGTGCCAGCAGTTCCCCCCCGGCAGGGTGGTCTTTGGAAGCTTTCTTT
cdr3_aa: CASSSPPAGWSLEAFF

d_call: TRBD2
v_call: TRBV4-2
j_call: TRBJ2-3
clone_size: -
cdr3_nt: TGTGCCAGCAGCCAAGGACGTGGCGGGGGGGCCTCGGGCACAGATACGCAGTATTTT
cdr3_aa: CASSQGRGGGASGTDTQYF